A single sample is the source of the 20 T cell receptor beta chains below, sequenced in a study of cytomegalovirus exposure and HLA in healthy donors. The PCR made use of 60 Vbeta and 13 Jbeta primers. TCRdb keeps only in-frame clones here, not all; method: immunoSEQ multiplex PCR. The sample gives about 180,000 clones, over 70% of which show up once; around 5.7% is in the top ten. The sample comprised PBMCs. These TCRs come from a man aged 35 to 55 in good health and CMV-seronegative.

This clone was detected once. The chain employs TRBV11-2 and TRBJ2-3; TRBD2 is a possible D gene (6 bases). The germline V and J ends were trimmed by 1 base and 5 bases, with 7 bases remaining between them. The CDR3 is 13 residues long. Germline assignment: CDR1 SGHAT and CDR2 FQNNGV. The CDR3 DNA reads as TGTGCCAGCAGCTTAGGACTAGGAGATACGCAGTATTTT. Its translation is CASSLGLGDTQYF. Complete variable domain (other parts from reference TRBV11-2 and TRBJ2-3): EAGVAQSPRYKIIEKRQSVAFWCNPISGHATLYWYQQILGQGPKLLIQFQNNGVVDDSQLPKDRFSAERLKGVDSTLKIQPAKLEDSAVYLCASSLGLGDTQYFGPGTRLTVL.

This chain uses TRBV19 with TRBJ1-5, with D perhaps TRBD1 (5 bases). The CDR3 length is 16 residues. CDR1 and CDR2 (germline): LNHDA, SQIVND (reference sequence). The V end was cut by 7 bases, the J end by 2 bases, with 18 bases between. The CDR3 DNA reads TGTGCCAGTACCCCAGGGCCAGGGTATGGCAATCAGCCCCAGCATTTT. It is translated as CASTPGPGYGNQPQHF.

The J gene is TRBJ1-2, the V gene TRBV7-7, with D possibly being TRBD1 (6 bases). CDR1 and CDR2 (germline): SSHAT, FNYEAQ (reference sequence). The CDR3 length is 16 residues. V was trimmed by 6 bases and J by 1 base, leaving 18 bases between them. The chain's CDR3 is CASSYRTVEVNYGYTF. In DNA, the CDR3 is TGTGCCAGCAGTTATCGGACAGTGGAGGTTAACTATGGCTACACCTTC.

The chain has TRBV6-5 and TRBJ2-1, with 10 bases matching TRBD2. Per the germline V gene, CDR1 is MNHEY and CDR2 is SVGAGI. The ends lost 4 bases at V and 4 bases at J; junction bases unmatched: 4. This CDR3 is built from 15 residues. CDR3 DNA sequence: TGTGCCAGCAGTTCCCCACTAGCGGGGTACAATGAGCAGTTCTTC. It encodes CASSSPLAGYNEQFF.

The rearrangement joins TRBV2 to TRBJ1-1; D is possibly TRBD1 (6 bases). V was shortened by 5 bases and J by 1 base, with 14 bases between the two germline ends. In germline, CDR1 is SNHLY, CDR2 FYNNEI. This CDR3 region has 15 residues. CDR3 DNA sequence: TGTGCCAGCAGTCCCCACAGGGTTGGGAACACTGAAGCTTTCTTT. The encoded protein is CASSPHRVGNTEAFF.

This chain connects TRBV15 to TRBJ2-5; 10 bases align to TRBD2. V shed 2 bases, J shed 3 bases, and the junction held 3 bases outside the gene matches. In germline, CDR1 is LNHNV, CDR2 YYDKDF (reference sequence). CDR3 size: 15 residues. The DNA for the CDR3 is TGTGCCACCAGCAGATCAGGACTAGCGGAAGAGACCCAGTACTTC. It codes for CATSRSGLAEETQYF.

The rearrangement uses TRBV5-1 and TRBJ2-1; a weak D match, TRBD2 (5 bases). In germline, CDR1 is SGHRS, CDR2 YFSETQ. With 2 bases removed from V and 5 bases from J, the gap between germline ends came to 8 bases. The CDR3 length is 13 residues. CDR3 amino acids: CASSLDGDNEQFF. The CDR3, as DNA: TGCGCCAGCAGCTTAGACGGGGACAATGAGCAGTTCTTC. Complete variable domain (other parts from reference TRBV5-1 and TRBJ2-1): KAGVTQTPRYLIKTRGQQVTLSCSPISGHRSVSWYQQTPGQGLQFLFEYFSETQRNKGNFPGRFSGRQFSNSRSEMNVSTLELGDSALYLCASSLDGDNEQFFGPGTRLTVL.

The chain links TRBV10-3 to TRBJ1-2; 9 bases are shared with TRBD1. Germline V gene sequence: CDR1 ENHRY, CDR2 SYGVKD. V shed 10 bases and J 4 bases; nucleotides not matched to a gene: 7. This CDR3 region has 13 residues. The CDR3 DNA reads TGTGCCAGCCGACAGGGGGAAGTCTATGGCTACACCTTC. It codes for CASRQGEVYGYTF.

V is TRBV19 and J is TRBJ1-2, with 9 bases aligning to TRBD1. The ends lost 6 bases at V and 4 bases at J; junction bases unmatched: 6. Germline CDR1 is LNHDA and CDR2 is SQIVND (reference sequence). CDR3 length: 14 residues. As DNA, the CDR3 is TGTGCCAGTAGCGAAGGGACAGGGTCCTATGGCTACACCTTC. Its translation is CASSEGTGSYGYTF.

This clone was seen a handful of times. This chain links TRBV29-1 with TRBJ1-3; D is perhaps TRBD1 (5 bases). V was clipped by 6 bases and J by 2 bases, with 20 bases between them. Germline loops: CDR1 SQVTM, CDR2 ANQGSEA. This CDR3 region has 16 residues. DNA of the CDR3: TGCAGCGTGGGGGAGGGCAGGGTAAGCCCTGGAAACACCATATATTTT. Translating gives CSVGEGRVSPGNTIYF. Drawing the rest from reference TRBV29-1 and TRBJ1-3, the complete variable domain is SAVISQKPSRDICQRGTSLTIQCQVDSQVTMMFWYRQQPGQSLTLIATANQGSEATYESGFVIDKFPISRPNLTFSTLTVSNMSPEDSSIYLCSVGEGRVSPGNTIYFGEGSWLTVV.

This clone was seen only a few times. V gene TRBV6-6 combines with J gene TRBJ2-5, with D possibly matching TRBD1 (6 bases). V lost 5 bases to trimming and J lost 3 bases, with 10 bases between them. Germline assignment: CDR1 MNHNY and CDR2 SVGAGI (reference sequence). The CDR3 consists of 13 residues. The CDR3 DNA reads TGTGCCAGCAGTCAGGACAGAGAAGAGACCCAGTACTTC. Translated: CASSQDREETQYF.

The rearrangement links TRBV6-1 to TRBJ2-3; 10 positions agree with TRBD2. V lost 6 bases to trimming and J lost 4 bases; unmatched junction nucleotides: 7. CDR1 is MNHNS and CDR2 is SASEGT in the germline V gene. The CDR3 covers 15 residues. This CDR3 is CASSPSGGAADTQYF. The CDR3 nucleotides are TGTGCCAGCAGCCCCAGCGGGGGGGCCGCAGATACGCAGTATTTT.

This rearrangement joins TRBV21-1 to TRBJ1-1; the table's TRBD1 call for D was not verified on the DNA. TRBV21-1 constitutes a pseudogene. The CDR3 runs 13 residues. The CDR3 DNA follows: TGTGCCAGCAAGTGGGCCTTGAACACTGAAGCTTTCTTT. Encoded protein: CASKWALNTEAFF.

This rearrangement joins TRBV27 to TRBJ2-1, with a possible D match to TRBD2 (6 bases). CDR1 and CDR2 (germline): MNHEY, SMNVEV (reference sequence). The CDR3 sequence is 13 residues long. The germline V and J ends were trimmed by 9 bases and 9 bases, with 18 bases remaining between them. For the CDR3, the DNA is TGTGCCAGTCAGAGACTAGGGGACGGTGAGCAGTTCTTC. Its translation: CASQRLGDGEQFF.

V is TRBV6-1 and J is TRBJ2-5, with D tentatively TRBD1 (6 bases). This CDR3 is 14 amino acids long. V lost 6 bases and J 5 bases, leaving 16 bases between the germline ends. Germline values: CDR1 MNHNS, CDR2 SASEGT. Here the CDR3 DNA reads TGTGCCAGCAGGGGGTGGGGGCTTGGGGAGACCCAGTACTTC. This translates into CASRGWGLGETQYF.

The chain combines TRBV7-9 with TRBJ2-3; D is ambiguous. The CDR3 consists of 13 residues. Germline V gene lookup returns CDR1 SEHNR and CDR2 FQNEAQ (reference sequence). V lost 3 bases and J lost 9, with 13 bases in between. Written as DNA, the CDR3 is TGTGCCAGCAGCTTCTCTAACCAGAGGACGCAGTATTTT. The encoded protein is CASSFSNQRTQYF. The full variable domain, in which reference TRBV7-9 and TRBJ2-3 provide the parts outside the CDR3, is DTGVSQNPRHKITKRGQNVTFRCDPISEHNRLYWYRQTLGQGPEFLTYFQNEAQLEKSRLLSDRFSAERPKGSFSTLEIQRTEQGDSAMYLCASSFSNQRTQYFGPGTRLTVL.

This clone was detected only once. The genes are TRBV4-1 and TRBJ2-7; 8 positions agree with TRBD1. After removal of 3 bases from V and 3 bases from J, the junction contained 1 base not matched to a gene. The CDR3 extends over 13 amino acids. Germline-derived CDR1 and CDR2 are MGHRA and YSYEKL. The CDR3 sequence: CASSHGQGYEQYF. As DNA, the CDR3 is TGCGCCAGCAGCCATGGACAGGGCTACGAGCAGTACTTC.

V and J are TRBV6-1 and TRBJ1-6; TRBD1 might be the D (6 bases). This CDR3 region has 13 residues. The germline V gene has CDR1 MNHNS and CDR2 SASEGT. The ends were cut back, 11 bases at V and 6 bases at J, with 14 bases in the middle. For the CDR3, the DNA is TGTGCCGTCACAGGGTTCGGTAATTCACCCCTCCACTTT. It translates to CAVTGFGNSPLHF.

This chain joins TRBV5-1 and TRBJ1-6; tentatively, D is TRBD1 (6 bases). Germline-derived CDR1 and CDR2 are SGHRS and YFSETQ. The CDR3 length is 14 residues. The germline V and J ends were trimmed by 0 bases and 7 bases, with 8 bases remaining between them. The CDR3 spells CASSLGTENSPLHF. The CDR3, as DNA: TGCGCCAGCAGCTTGGGGACAGAGAATTCACCCCTCCACTTT.

The chain couples TRBV18 to TRBJ2-7; 8 bases fit TRBD2. Germline CDR1 KGHSH, CDR2 LQKENI. This CDR3 contains 16 residues. V dropped 3 bases and J dropped 2; count of bases not matched to a gene: 9. CDR3 sequence: CASSPPGSGAAYEQYF. The DNA of the CDR3 is TGTGCCAGCTCACCTCCCGGTAGCGGGGCAGCCTACGAGCAGTACTTC.